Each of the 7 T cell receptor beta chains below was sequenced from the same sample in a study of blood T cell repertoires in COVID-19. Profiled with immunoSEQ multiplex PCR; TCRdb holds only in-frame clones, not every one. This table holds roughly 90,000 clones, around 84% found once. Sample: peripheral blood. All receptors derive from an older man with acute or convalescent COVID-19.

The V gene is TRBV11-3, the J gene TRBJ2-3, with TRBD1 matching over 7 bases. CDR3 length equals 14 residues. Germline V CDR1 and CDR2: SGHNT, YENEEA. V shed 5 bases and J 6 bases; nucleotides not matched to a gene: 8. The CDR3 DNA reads TGTGCCAGCAGCGGCGACAGGGTATTCGATACGCAGTATTTT. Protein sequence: CASSGDRVFDTQYF.

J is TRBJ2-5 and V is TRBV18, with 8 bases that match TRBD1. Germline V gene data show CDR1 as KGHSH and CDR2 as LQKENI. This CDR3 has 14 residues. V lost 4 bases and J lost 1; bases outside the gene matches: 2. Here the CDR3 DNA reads TGTGCCAGCTCACTGGGACAGGCCCAAGAGACCCAGTACTTC. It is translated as CASSLGQAQETQYF.

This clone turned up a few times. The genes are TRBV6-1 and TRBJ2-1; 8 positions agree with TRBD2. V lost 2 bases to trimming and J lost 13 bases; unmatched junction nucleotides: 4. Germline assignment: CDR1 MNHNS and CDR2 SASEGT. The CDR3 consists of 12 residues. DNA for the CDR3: TGTGCCAGCAGTGAACCCCGGGAGGGCCAGTTCTTC. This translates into CASSEPREGQFF.

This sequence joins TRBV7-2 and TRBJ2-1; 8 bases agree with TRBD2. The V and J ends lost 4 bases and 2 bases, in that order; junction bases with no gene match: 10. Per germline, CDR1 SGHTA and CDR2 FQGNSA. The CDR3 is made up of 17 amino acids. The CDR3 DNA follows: TGTGCCAGCAGCTCTTTGACTGGCGGGAGGACCTACAATGAGCAGTTCTTC. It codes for CASSSLTGGRTYNEQFF.

The CDR3 here is CASSPGTLGGYTF. In DNA, the CDR3 is TGTGCCAGCAGTCCCGGGACATTAGGAGGCTACACCTTC. This chain uses TRBV12-3 or TRBV12-4 with TRBJ1-2; maybe TRBD1 (6 bases). The CDR3 runs to 13 residues. Trimming shortened V by 5 bases and J by 8 bases, and 15 bases separated the two germline ends.

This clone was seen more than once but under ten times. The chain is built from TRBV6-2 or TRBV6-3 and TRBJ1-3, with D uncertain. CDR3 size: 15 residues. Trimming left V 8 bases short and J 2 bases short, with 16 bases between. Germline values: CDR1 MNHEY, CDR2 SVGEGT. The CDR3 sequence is CASGREMLTGNTIYF. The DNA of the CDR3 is TGTGCCAGCGGCCGCGAGATGCTTACTGGAAACACCATATATTTT.

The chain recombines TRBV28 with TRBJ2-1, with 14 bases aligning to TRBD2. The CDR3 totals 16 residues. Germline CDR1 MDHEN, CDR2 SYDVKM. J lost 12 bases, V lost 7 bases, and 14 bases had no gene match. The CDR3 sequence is CASKLPGTSGSLGQFF. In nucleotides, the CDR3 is TGTGCCAGCAAACTTCCCGGGACTAGCGGGAGTCTTGGGCAGTTCTTC.